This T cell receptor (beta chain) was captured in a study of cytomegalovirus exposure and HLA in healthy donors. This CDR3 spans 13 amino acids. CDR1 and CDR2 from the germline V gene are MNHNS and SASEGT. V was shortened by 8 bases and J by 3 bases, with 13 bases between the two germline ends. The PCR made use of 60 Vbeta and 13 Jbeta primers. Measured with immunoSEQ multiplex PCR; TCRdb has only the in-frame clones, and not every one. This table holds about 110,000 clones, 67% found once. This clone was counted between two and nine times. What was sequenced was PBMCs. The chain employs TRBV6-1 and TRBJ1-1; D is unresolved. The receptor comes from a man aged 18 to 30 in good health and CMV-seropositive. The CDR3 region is CASGVRRDTEAFF. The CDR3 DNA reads TGTGCCAGCGGGGTTCGGCGGGACACTGAAGCTTTCTTT.